One and the same sample provided the 13 T cell receptor beta chains below, sequenced in a study of T cell repertoires in cytomegalovirus infection. TCRdb reprocessed the reads with MiXCR, giving one entry per CDR3 protein. Of 110,000 or so distinct CDR3 sequences listed, under 35% are singletons. These receptors' targets are unknown. Sequencing used CD8+ T cells from cultured PBMCs, obtained from culture after CMV antigen stimulation. Receptor source: a human donor in good health (CMV status not recorded). Some clones in this sample may be carry-over from other donors' samples.

This clonotype was counted ten times or more. V usage is TRBV10-3 and J usage is TRBJ2-7; D may be TRBD1 (6 bases). CDR3 length: 14 amino acids. With 7 bases removed from V and 4 bases from J, the gap between germline ends came to 17 bases. Germline CDR1 is ENHRY and CDR2 is SYGVKD. The CDR3 bases are TGTGCCATCAACACAGGGACACCGTGGTACGAGCAGTACTTC. This gives the protein CAINTGTPWYEQYF.

The table lists this clonotype with a few counts. The V and J genes are TRBV5-4 and TRBJ2-5; D is perhaps TRBD1 or TRBD2 (5 bases each). Germline CDR1 SGHNT, CDR2 YYREEE (reference sequence). The CDR3 is 13 amino acids. V lost 4 bases to trimming and J lost 9 bases, with 16 bases between them. CDR3 region: CASSRDPGTPQYF. In DNA form, the CDR3 reads TGTGCCAGCAGCAGAGACCCCGGGACCCCCCAGTACTTC.

V and J are TRBV7-9 and TRBJ1-4; weak D call: TRBD1 (5 bases). Trimming removed 8 bases from V and 1 base from J, with 11 bases in between. In germline, CDR1 is SEHNR, CDR2 FQNEAQ (reference sequence). This CDR3 is 14 amino acids long. As DNA, the CDR3 is TGTGCCAGCGGCCGGGGGGGAACTAATGAAAAACTGTTTTTT. Encoded protein: CASGRGGTNEKLFF.

This chain links TRBV7-3 with TRBJ2-7; D gene ambiguous. Per the germline V gene, CDR1 is SGHTA and CDR2 is FQGTGA. The V and J ends lost 5 bases and 3 bases respectively, with 5 bases between them. The CDR3 loop spans 11 amino acids. CDR3 nucleotides: TGTGCCAGCAGCGAGAACTACGAGCAGTACTTC. Its translation is CASSENYEQYF.

The V call is TRBV14, the J call TRBJ2-1, with 8 bases aligning to TRBD2. The V gene's germline CDR1 is SGHDN and CDR2 FVKESK. This CDR3 contains 16 residues. The ends lost 0 bases at V and 10 bases at J; junction bases unmatched: 11. CDR3 protein: CASSQDITGGHLEQFF. The CDR3 DNA is TGTGCCAGCAGCCAAGATATAACGGGGGGGCATCTAGAGCAGTTCTTC.

This clonotype was detected ten times or more. This chain links TRBV7-6 with TRBJ2-5; D is uncertain. The V end lost 3 bases, the J end lost 4 bases, and 21 bases lay between the germline ends. The CDR3 extends over 17 amino acids. Germline V CDR1 and CDR2: SGHVS, FNYEAQ. The CDR3 is CASSFRGTNEFRETQYF. CDR3 nucleotides: TGTGCCAGCAGCTTTCGAGGAACCAACGAATTTCGAGAGACCCAGTACTTC.

This clonotype was seen a few times. The chain links TRBV28 to TRBJ1-2; D perhaps matches TRBD1 (5 bases). Germline V gene lookup returns CDR1 MDHEN and CDR2 SYDVKM. Trimming removed 1 base at V and 4 bases at J, with 10 bases between. The CDR3 has 14 residues. The CDR3, as DNA: TGTGCCAGCAGTTTATACAGGATAGGCTATGGCTACACCTTC. Its protein is CASSLYRIGYGYTF.

The CDR3 DNA reads TGTGCCAGCAGCCATACCACTAGCCGTGAGCAGTTCTTC. This codes for CASSHTTSREQFF. The chain couples TRBV7-2 to TRBJ2-1; perhaps TRBD2 as D (6 bases). The CDR3 is 13 amino acids. V dropped 5 bases and J dropped 9 bases, with 14 bases sitting between them. Germline assignment: CDR1 SGHTA and CDR2 FQGNSA.

This clonotype was observed a handful of times. CDR3 loop: CASSIEFGFNYGYTF. In nucleotides, the CDR3 is TGTGCCAGTAGTATAGAGTTCGGATTTAACTATGGCTACACCTTC. The rearrangement joins TRBV19 to TRBJ1-2; no firm D call. Trimming cost V 0 bases and J 1 base, with 9 bases left between them. Germline V gene lookup returns CDR1 LNHDA and CDR2 SQIVND (reference sequence). The CDR3 contains 15 residues. The full variable domain, completed using reference TRBV19 and TRBJ1-2, is DGGITQSPKYLFRKEGQNVTLSCEQNLNHDAMYWYRQDPGQGLRLIYYSQIVNDFQKGDIAEGYSVSREKKESFPLTVTSAQKNPTAFYLCASSIEFGFNYGYTFGSGTRLTVV.

This clonotype appeared many times. The chain uses TRBV5-1 and TRBJ2-1, with D perhaps TRBD2 (7 bases). This CDR3 comprises 14 residues. Germline V lookup: CDR1 SGHRS, CDR2 YFSETQ. Trimming left V 1 base short and J 6 bases short, with 11 bases between. As DNA, the CDR3 is TGCGCCAGCAGCTTGAGGGGGGGCCCCAATGAGCAGTTCTTC. It translates to CASSLRGGPNEQFF. The entire variable domain, with the rest obtained from reference TRBV5-1 and TRBJ2-1, is as follows: KAGVTQTPRYLIKTRGQQVTLSCSPISGHRSVSWYQQTPGQGLQFLFEYFSETQRNKGNFPGRFSGRQFSNSRSEMNVSTLELGDSALYLCASSLRGGPNEQFFGPGTRLTVL.

This clonotype has only a few counts. J is TRBJ2-3 and V is TRBV6-6; 9 bases match TRBD2. This CDR3 has 18 amino acids. From germline, CDR1 is MNHNY and CDR2 SVGAGI (reference sequence). Unmatched junction bases numbered 8, after V lost 0 bases and J lost 1 base. CDR3: CASSYSYAGGPGTDTQYF. The DNA of the CDR3 is TGTGCCAGCAGTTACTCCTACGCGGGGGGGCCGGGCACAGATACGCAGTATTTT.

This clonotype was picked up a small number of times. The gene calls are TRBV19 and TRBJ2-7; 10 positions agree with TRBD1. The CDR3 is 15 residues long. Trimming removed 5 bases from V and 0 bases from J; junction bases left unmatched: 4. Per germline, CDR1 LNHDA and CDR2 SQIVND (reference sequence). The CDR3 here is CASSPGQGGSYEQYF. The CDR3, as DNA: TGTGCCAGTAGTCCCGGACAGGGGGGCTCCTACGAGCAGTACTTC.

In this sample, this clonotype turned up a few times. V usage is TRBV7-8 and J usage is TRBJ2-7; 10 bases are a match to TRBD1. J gave up 2 bases and V 1 base, and 2 bases lay outside the gene matches. This CDR3 region has 15 residues. The germline V gene has CDR1 SGHVS and CDR2 FQNEAQ. CDR3 protein: CASSLEGTGAYEQYF. The CDR3 coding sequence is TGTGCCAGCAGCTTAGAAGGGACAGGGGCCTACGAGCAGTACTTC.